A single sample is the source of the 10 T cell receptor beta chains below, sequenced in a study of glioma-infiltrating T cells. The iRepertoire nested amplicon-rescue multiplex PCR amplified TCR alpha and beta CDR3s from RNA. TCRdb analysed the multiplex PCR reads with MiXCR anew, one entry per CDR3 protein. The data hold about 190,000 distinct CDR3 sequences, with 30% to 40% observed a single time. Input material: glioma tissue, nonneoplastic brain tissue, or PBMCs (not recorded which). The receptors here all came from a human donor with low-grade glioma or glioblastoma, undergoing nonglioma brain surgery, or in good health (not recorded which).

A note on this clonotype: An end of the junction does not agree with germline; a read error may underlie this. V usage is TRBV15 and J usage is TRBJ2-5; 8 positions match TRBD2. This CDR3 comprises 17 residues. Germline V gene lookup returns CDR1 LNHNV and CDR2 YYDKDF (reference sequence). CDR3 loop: CATSRNDDGRAGETRYF. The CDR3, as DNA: TGTGCCACCAGCAGAAATGATGACGGGAGGGCCGGGGAGACCCGGTACTTC.

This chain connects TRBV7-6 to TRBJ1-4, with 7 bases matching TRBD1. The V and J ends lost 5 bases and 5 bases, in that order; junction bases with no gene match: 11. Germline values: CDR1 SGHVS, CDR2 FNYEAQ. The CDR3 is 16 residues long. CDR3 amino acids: CASSPLGGRGNEKLFF. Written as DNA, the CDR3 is TGTGCCAGCAGCCCGCTGGGGGGCAGGGGGAATGAAAAACTGTTTTTT.

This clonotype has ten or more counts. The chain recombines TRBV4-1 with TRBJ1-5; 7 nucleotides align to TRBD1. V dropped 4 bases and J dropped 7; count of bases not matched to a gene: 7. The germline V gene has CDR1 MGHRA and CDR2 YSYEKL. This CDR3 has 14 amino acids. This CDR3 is CASSLPGQLQPQHF. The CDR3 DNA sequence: TGCGCCAGCAGCCTGCCGGGACAGTTACAGCCCCAGCATTTT.

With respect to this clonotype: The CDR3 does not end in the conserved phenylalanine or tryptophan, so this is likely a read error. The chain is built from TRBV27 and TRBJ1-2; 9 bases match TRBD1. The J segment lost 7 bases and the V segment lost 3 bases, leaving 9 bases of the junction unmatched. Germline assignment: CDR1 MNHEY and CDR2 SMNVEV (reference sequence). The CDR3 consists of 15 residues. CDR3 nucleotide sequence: TGTGCCAGCAGTTTCCGGACAGGGGATTTGGTTGGCTACACCTTG. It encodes CASSFRTGDLVGYTL.

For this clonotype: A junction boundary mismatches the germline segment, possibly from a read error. CDR3 loop: CSVNAGRNYGYTF. The CDR3, as DNA: TGTAGCGTTAATGCTGGCCGGAACTATGGCTACACCTTC. This sequence joins TRBV29-1 and TRBJ1-2; D uncertain. Per the germline V gene, CDR1 is SQVTM and CDR2 is ANQGSEA. CDR3 length: 13 amino acids.

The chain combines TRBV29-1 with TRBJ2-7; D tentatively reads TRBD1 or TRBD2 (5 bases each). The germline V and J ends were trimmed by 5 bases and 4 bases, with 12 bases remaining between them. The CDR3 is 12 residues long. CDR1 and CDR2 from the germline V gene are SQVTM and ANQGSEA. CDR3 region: CSVLGETYEQYF. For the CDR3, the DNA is TGCAGCGTTTTAGGGGAGACTTACGAGCAGTACTTC.

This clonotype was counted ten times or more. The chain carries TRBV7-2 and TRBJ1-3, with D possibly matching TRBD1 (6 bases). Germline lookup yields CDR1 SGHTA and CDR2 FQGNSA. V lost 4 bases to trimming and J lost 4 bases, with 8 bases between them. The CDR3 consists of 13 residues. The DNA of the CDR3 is TGTGCCAGCAGCTCAGGGGTAGGAAACACCATATATTTT. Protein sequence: CASSSGVGNTIYF.

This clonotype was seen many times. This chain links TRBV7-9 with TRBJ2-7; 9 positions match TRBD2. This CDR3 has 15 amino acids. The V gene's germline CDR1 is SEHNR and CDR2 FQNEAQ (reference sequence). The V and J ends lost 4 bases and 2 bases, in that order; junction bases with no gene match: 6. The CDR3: CASSYTTSGTYEQYF. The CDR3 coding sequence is TGTGCCAGCAGCTACACGACTAGCGGCACCTACGAGCAGTACTTC.

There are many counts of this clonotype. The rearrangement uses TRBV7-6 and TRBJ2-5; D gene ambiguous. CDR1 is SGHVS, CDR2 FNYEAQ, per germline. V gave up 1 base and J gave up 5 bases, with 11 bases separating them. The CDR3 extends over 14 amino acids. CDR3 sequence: CASSLGEMRETQYF. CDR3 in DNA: TGTGCCAGCAGCTTAGGAGAGATGCGGGAGACCCAGTACTTC.

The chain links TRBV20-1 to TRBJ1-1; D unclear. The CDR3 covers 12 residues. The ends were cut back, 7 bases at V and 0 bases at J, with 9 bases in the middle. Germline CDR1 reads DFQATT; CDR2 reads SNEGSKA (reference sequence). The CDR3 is CSVWLLNTEAFF. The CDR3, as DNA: TGCAGTGTTTGGTTGCTGAACACTGAAGCTTTCTTT.